The subject of this entry is one T cell receptor beta chain. This specimen belongs to a study of blood T cell repertoires in COVID-19. Only in-frame clones appear in the TCRdb table, and some are missing; sequencing was by immunoSEQ multiplex PCR. This table has 190,000 or so clones, roughly 78% appearing once. The CDR3 length is 13 residues. V lost 0 bases to trimming and J lost 14 bases, with 14 bases between them. CDR1 and CDR2 (germline): SGHRS, YFSETQ. The source material was peripheral blood. The chain has TRBV5-1 and TRBJ1-4, with D unresolved. This sequence originates from a woman of 80 years or more with active or convalescent COVID-19. The CDR3 bases are TGCGCCAGCAGCTTGGACCGCGCTTCTCGGCTGTTTTTT. As protein: CASSLDRASRLFF.